This T cell receptor (beta chain) emerged from a study of blood T cell repertoires in COVID-19. Study information: There were acute and convalescent COVID-19 samples, and they came from the United States, Italy and Spain. PBMCs, B-cell-depleted T cells, or T cells provided the cDNA or gDNA that made up the material.

Original handling: Amplification from reference gene primers served as the basis for estimated nucleated cell counts. Here immunoSEQ multiplex PCR was the method, and the copy in TCRdb shows in-frame clones only, minus some. The V and J calls and clone size are taken from that table; D and trimming were inferred from the DNA. The sample has around 300,000 clones; 88% are singletons. Participant-reported clinical history was the basis for cohort assignment. Germline CDR1 and CDR2: SGHTA and FQGNSA. V lost 4 bases, J lost 0 bases, and 16 bases lay in between. CDR3 length: 17 residues. The chain has TRBV7-2 and TRBJ2-4; D not resolved. The material sequenced was PBMCs or T cells enriched from blood (not recorded which). The sequence was obtained from an older woman in a cohort exposed to, infected with or recovered from COVID-19 (not recorded which). CDR3 residues: CASSSTRKTLAKNIQYF. The DNA of the CDR3 is TGTGCCAGCAGCTCGACGCGGAAGACGCTAGCCAAAAACATTCAGTACTTC.